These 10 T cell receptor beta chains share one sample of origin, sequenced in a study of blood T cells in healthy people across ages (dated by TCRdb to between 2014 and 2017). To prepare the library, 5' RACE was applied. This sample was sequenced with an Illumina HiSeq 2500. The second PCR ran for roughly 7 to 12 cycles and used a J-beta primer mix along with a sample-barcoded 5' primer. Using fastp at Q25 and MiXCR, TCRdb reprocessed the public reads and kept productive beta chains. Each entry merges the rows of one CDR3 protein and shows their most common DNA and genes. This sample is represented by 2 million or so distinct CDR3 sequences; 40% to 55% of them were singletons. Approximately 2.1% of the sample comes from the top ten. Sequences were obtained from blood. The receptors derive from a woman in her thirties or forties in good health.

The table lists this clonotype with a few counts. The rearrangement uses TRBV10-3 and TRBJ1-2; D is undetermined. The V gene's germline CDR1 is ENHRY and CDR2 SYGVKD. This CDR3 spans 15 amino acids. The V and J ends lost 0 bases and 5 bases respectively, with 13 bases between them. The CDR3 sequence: CAISESWDLRYGYTF. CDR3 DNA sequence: TGTGCCATCAGTGAGTCGTGGGATCTTCGGTATGGCTACACCTTC.

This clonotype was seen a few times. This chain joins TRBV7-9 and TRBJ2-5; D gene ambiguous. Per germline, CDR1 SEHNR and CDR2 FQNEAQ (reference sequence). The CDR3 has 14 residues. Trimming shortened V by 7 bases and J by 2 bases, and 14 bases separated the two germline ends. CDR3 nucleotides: TGTGCCAGCACCCTCGAGGTTCCTCAAGAGACCCAGTACTTC. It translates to CASTLEVPQETQYF.

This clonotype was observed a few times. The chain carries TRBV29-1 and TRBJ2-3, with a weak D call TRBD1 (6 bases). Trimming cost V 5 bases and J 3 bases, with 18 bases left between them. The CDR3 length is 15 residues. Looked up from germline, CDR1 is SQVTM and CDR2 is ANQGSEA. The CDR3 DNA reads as TGCAGCGTTCCTAGGACAGCCACGGTAACAGATACGCAGTATTTT. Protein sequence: CSVPRTATVTDTQYF.

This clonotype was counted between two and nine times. The CDR3 nucleotides are TGCGCCAGCAGCCAAGCCGTAGGGGGCTCTGGCTACACCTTC. It codes for CASSQAVGGSGYTF. This chain uses TRBV4-3 with TRBJ1-2; 7 nucleotides line up with TRBD1. The CDR3 is made up of 14 amino acids. Per germline, CDR1 LGHNA and CDR2 YSLEER. Trimming at V came to 1 base and at J to 7 bases, leaving 6 bases not matched to a gene.

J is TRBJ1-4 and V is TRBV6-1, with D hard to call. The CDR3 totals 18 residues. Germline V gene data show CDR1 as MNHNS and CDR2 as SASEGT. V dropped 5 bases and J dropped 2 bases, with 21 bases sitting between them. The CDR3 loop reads CASSKRRRVGETNEKLFF. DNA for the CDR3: TGTGCCAGCAGTAAACGAAGGAGGGTCGGGGAGACTAATGAAAAACTGTTTTTT.

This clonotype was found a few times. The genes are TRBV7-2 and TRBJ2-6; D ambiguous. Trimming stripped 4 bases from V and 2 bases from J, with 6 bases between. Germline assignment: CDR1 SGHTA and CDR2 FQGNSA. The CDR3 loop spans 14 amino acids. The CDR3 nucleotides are TGTGCCAGCAGCTCTCAAGCTGGGGCCAACGTCCTGACTTTC. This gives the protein CASSSQAGANVLTF. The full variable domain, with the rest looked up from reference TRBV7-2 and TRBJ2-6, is GAGVSQSPSNKVTEKGKDVELRCDPISGHTALYWYRQSLGQGLEFLIYFQGNSAPDKSGLPSDRFSAERTGGSVSTLTIQRTQQEDSAVYLCASSSQAGANVLTFGAGSRLTVL.

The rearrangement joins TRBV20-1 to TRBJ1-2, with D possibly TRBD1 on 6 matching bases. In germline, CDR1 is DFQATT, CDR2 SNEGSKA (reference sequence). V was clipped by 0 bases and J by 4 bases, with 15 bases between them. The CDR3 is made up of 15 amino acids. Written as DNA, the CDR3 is TGCAGTGCTAGAGATCATGGGGGGCTTGGCTATGGCTACACCTTC. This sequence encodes CSARDHGGLGYGYTF.

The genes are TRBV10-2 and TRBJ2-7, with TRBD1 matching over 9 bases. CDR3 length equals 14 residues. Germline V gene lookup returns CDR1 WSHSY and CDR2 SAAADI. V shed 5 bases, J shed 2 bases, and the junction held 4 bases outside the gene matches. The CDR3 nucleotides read TGCGCCAGCAGTAGACAGGGGGAAACCTACGAGCAGTACTTC. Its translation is CASSRQGETYEQYF.

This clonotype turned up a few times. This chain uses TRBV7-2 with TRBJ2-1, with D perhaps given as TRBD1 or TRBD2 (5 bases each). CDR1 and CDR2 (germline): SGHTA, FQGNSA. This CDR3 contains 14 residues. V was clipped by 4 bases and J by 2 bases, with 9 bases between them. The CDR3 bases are TGTGCCAGCAGCTCGGGACCCCCCTACAATGAGCAGTTCTTC. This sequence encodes CASSSGPPYNEQFF.

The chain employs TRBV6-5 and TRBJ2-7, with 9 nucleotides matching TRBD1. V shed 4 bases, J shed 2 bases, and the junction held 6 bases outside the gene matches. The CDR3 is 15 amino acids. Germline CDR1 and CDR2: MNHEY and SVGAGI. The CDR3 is CASSWTGEVPYEQYF. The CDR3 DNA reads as TGTGCCAGCAGTTGGACAGGGGAAGTTCCCTACGAGCAGTACTTC.